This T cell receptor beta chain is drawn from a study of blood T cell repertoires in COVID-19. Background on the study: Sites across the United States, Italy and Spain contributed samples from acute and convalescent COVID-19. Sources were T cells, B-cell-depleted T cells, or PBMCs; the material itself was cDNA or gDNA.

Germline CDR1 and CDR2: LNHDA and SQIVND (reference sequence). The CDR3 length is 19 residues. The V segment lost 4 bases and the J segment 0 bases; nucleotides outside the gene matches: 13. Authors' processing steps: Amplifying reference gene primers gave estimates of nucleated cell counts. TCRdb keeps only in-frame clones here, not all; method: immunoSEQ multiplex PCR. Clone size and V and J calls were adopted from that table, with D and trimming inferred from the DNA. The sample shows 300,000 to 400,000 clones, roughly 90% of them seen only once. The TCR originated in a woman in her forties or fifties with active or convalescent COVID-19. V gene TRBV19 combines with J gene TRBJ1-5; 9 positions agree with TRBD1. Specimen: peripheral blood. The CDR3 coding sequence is TGTGCCAGTAGTACCAACCGGGACAGGGCTCATGTTAGCAATCAGCCCCAGCATTTT. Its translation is CASSTNRDRAHVSNQPQHF.